Shown below are 6 T cell receptor beta chains from a single sample sequenced in a study of monozygotic twins with inflammatory bowel disease. One entry per CDR3 protein, without DNA, is what TCRdb gives after re-calling the 5' RACE reads. The specimen's table records some 150,000 distinct CDR3 sequences. The sample consisted of blood. These receptor sequences come from a human donor with ulcerative colitis or Crohn's disease, or a healthy co-twin of an affected twin (not recorded which).

The J gene is TRBJ2-7, the V gene TRBV7-2; the D call from TCRdb, TRBD2, cannot be confirmed without DNA. This CDR3 is built from 15 residues. The germline CDR1 and CDR2 sequences are SGHTA and FQGNSA. Here the CDR3 reads CASSLGAGVFYEQYF.

This chain's CDR3 is CATSDPGTPRTDEQFF. The V gene is TRBV24-1, the J gene TRBJ2-1; the D gene TCRdb calls, TRBD2, cannot be checked with no DNA. Germline CDR1 KGHDR, CDR2 SFDVKD. The CDR3 covers 16 residues.

The chain is built from TRBV29-1 and TRBJ2-2; the D gene TCRdb calls, TRBD1, cannot be checked with no DNA. The CDR3 consists of 13 residues. Germline V lookup: CDR1 SQVTM, CDR2 ANQGSEA. The CDR3 sequence: CSVDTGNTGELFF.

V usage is TRBV5-1 and J usage is TRBJ2-2; the TCRdb D gene call, TRBD2, has no DNA to confirm it. This CDR3 comprises 17 residues. Germline CDR1 and CDR2: SGHRS and YFSETQ. The CDR3 sequence is CASSLTSGRAGTGELFF.

The chain has TRBV25-1 and TRBJ2-7. CDR3 length: 13 residues. The germline V gene has CDR1 MGHDK and CDR2 SYGVNS. CDR3 sequence: CASSEYDRGGQYF.

V gene TRBV6-5 combines with J gene TRBJ2-7; without DNA, the TCRdb call of TRBD1 cannot be checked. CDR1 and CDR2 (germline): MNHEY, SVGAGI. CDR3 length: 17 amino acids. Here the CDR3 reads CASSYTYRTGSSYEQYF.